The rows below give T cell receptor beta chains drawn from one sample of a study of graft-versus-host responses after intestinal transplantation. Profiling relied on immunoSEQ multiplex PCR, and the TCRdb table lists in-frame clones only, not all of them. The sample comprises tens of thousands of clones, 85% to 95% of which are singletons, and around 0.72% rests with the top ten. Sequencing used PBMCs, obtained about 65 days after intestinal transplant. Source of these receptors: a human patient who received an intestinal transplant, so some T cells may come from the graft donor. CDR3s include the opening cysteine and the closing phenylalanine or tryptophan. A D gene is named only where the DNA matches it firmly. A clone size is listed for some rows: how often the clone was seen (once, few, many), or a class if it is expanded.

J gene: TRBJ1-2; clone size: -; V gene: TRBV6-1; D gene: TRBD1; CDR3 protein: CASSGFEGARAGYTF; CDR3 DNA: TGTGCCAGCAGTGGATTTGAGGGGGCTAGGGCCGGCTACACCTTC
J gene: TRBJ1-2; clone size: -; V gene: TRBV4-1; D gene: TRBD1; CDR3 protein: CASSQLGQNYGYTF; CDR3 DNA: TGCGCCAGCAGCCAATTGGGACAGAACTATGGCTACACCTTC
J gene: TRBJ2-1; clone size: -; V gene: TRBV6-5; D gene: -; CDR3 protein: CASSYSRLGPNEQFF; CDR3 DNA: TGTGCCAGCAGTTACTCCCGACTAGGCCCCAATGAGCAGTTCTTC
J gene: TRBJ2-1; clone size: -; V gene: TRBV6-6; D gene: -; CDR3 protein: CASSHRVGNEQFF; CDR3 DNA: TGTGCCAGCAGCCACAGGGTGGGTAATGAGCAGTTCTTC
J gene: TRBJ1-2; clone size: -; V gene: TRBV27; D gene: -; CDR3 protein: CASSSQANYGYTF; CDR3 DNA: TGTGCCAGCAGTTCCCAGGCTAACTATGGCTACACCTTC
J gene: TRBJ2-1; clone size: -; V gene: TRBV28; D gene: TRBD2; CDR3 protein: CASSFSGQAEQFF; CDR3 DNA: TGTGCCAGCAGTTTTAGCGGGCAGGCTGAGCAGTTCTTC
J gene: TRBJ1-4; clone size: few; V gene: TRBV9; D gene: TRBD1; CDR3 protein: CASSPGTGRGKLFF; CDR3 DNA: TGTGCCAGCAGCCCCGGGACAGGGAGGGGAAAACTGTTTTTT
J gene: TRBJ2-5; clone size: -; V gene: TRBV7-8; D gene: -; CDR3 protein: CASSLVPRKGETQYF; CDR3 DNA: TGTGCCAGCAGCTTAGTTCCCCGGAAGGGCGAGACCCAGTACTTC
J gene: TRBJ1-6; clone size: -; V gene: TRBV9; D gene: -; CDR3 protein: CASSVAMGDSPLHF; CDR3 DNA: TGTGCCAGCAGCGTAGCTATGGGGGATTCACCCCTCCACTTT
J gene: TRBJ2-1; clone size: once; V gene: TRBV2; D gene: TRBD2; CDR3 protein: CASSDRGTSGRPDEQFF; CDR3 DNA: TGTGCCAGCAGTGATAGGGGGACTAGCGGGAGGCCCGATGAGCAGTTCTTC
J gene: TRBJ2-3; clone size: -; V gene: TRBV5-4; D gene: -; CDR3 protein: CASSWTGTDTQYF; CDR3 DNA: TGTGCCAGCAGCTGGACAGGCACAGATACGCAGTATTTT
J gene: TRBJ2-3; clone size: -; V gene: TRBV5-6; D gene: -; CDR3 protein: CASSLGGQLASTDTQYF; CDR3 DNA: TGTGCCAGCAGCTTGGGAGGGCAACTAGCTAGCACAGATACGCAGTATTTT
J gene: TRBJ2-5; clone size: -; V gene: TRBV28; D gene: TRBD2; CDR3 protein: CASSLSGGLLETQYF; CDR3 DNA: TGTGCCAGCAGTTTAAGCGGGGGCCTCTTAGAGACCCAGTACTTC
J gene: TRBJ2-1; clone size: -; V gene: TRBV30; D gene: -; CDR3 protein: CAWSVGTGNEQFF; CDR3 DNA: TGTGCCTGGAGTGTAGGTACGGGAAATGAGCAGTTCTTC
J gene: TRBJ1-4; clone size: -; V gene: TRBV28; D gene: -; CDR3 protein: CASSEIKPATNEKLFF; CDR3 DNA: TGTGCCAGCAGTGAAATTAAACCTGCAACTAATGAAAAACTGTTTTTT
J gene: TRBJ2-5; clone size: -; V gene: TRBV7-8; D gene: -; CDR3 protein: CASSPDEGMETQYF; CDR3 DNA: TGTGCCAGCAGCCCTGACGAGGGGATGGAGACCCAGTACTTC
J gene: TRBJ2-6; clone size: -; V gene: TRBV5-1; D gene: -; CDR3 protein: CASSVDFSGANVLTF; CDR3 DNA: TGCGCCAGCAGCGTAGATTTCTCTGGGGCCAACGTCCTGACTTTC
J gene: TRBJ2-7; clone size: -; V gene: TRBV6-5; D gene: -; CDR3 protein: CASSQTYEQYF; CDR3 DNA: TGTGCCAGCAGTCAAACCTACGAGCAGTACTTC
J gene: TRBJ2-7; clone size: once; V gene: TRBV5-4; D gene: -; CDR3 protein: CASSLVPGFSYEQYF; CDR3 DNA: TGTGCCAGCAGCTTGGTTCCGGGTTTCTCCTACGAGCAGTACTTC
J gene: TRBJ2-1; clone size: -; V gene: TRBV6-1; D gene: -; CDR3 protein: CASSEYEQFF; CDR3 DNA: TGTGCCAGCAGTGAATATGAGCAGTTCTTC
J gene: TRBJ2-5; clone size: -; V gene: TRBV13; D gene: -; CDR3 protein: CASSKGAETQYF; CDR3 DNA: TGTGCCAGCAGTAAGGGTGCGGAGACCCAGTACTTC
J gene: TRBJ1-6; clone size: -; V gene: TRBV10-1; D gene: TRBD1; CDR3 protein: CASSESRDRGSPLHF; CDR3 DNA: TGCGCCAGCAGTGAGTCTCGGGACAGAGGCTCACCCCTCCACTTT
J gene: TRBJ1-2; clone size: -; V gene: TRBV5-6; D gene: -; CDR3 protein: CASTIQKGRDNYGYTF; CDR3 DNA: TGTGCCAGCACCATCCAAAAAGGCAGGGACAACTATGGCTACACCTTC
J gene: TRBJ2-6; clone size: -; V gene: TRBV14; D gene: -; CDR3 protein: CASSHRPGARGANVLTF; CDR3 DNA: TGTGCCAGCAGCCACCGTCCAGGGGCGCGGGGGGCCAACGTCCTGACTTTC
J gene: TRBJ2-3; clone size: -; V gene: TRBV7-9; D gene: TRBD1; CDR3 protein: CASSPRQGASTDTQYF; CDR3 DNA: TGTGCCAGCAGCCCCCGGCAGGGGGCTAGCACAGATACGCAGTATTTT
J gene: TRBJ2-1; clone size: -; V gene: TRBV19; D gene: -; CDR3 protein: CASRVGGNYNEQFF; CDR3 DNA: TGTGCCAGTAGGGTCGGCGGGAACTACAATGAGCAGTTCTTC
J gene: TRBJ2-3; clone size: few; V gene: TRBV6-4; D gene: TRBD2; CDR3 protein: CASSVGRRGGPDTQYF; CDR3 DNA: TGTGCCAGCAGTGTCGGGAGGCGGGGGGGCCCAGATACGCAGTATTTT
J gene: TRBJ1-1; clone size: -; V gene: TRBV9; D gene: -; CDR3 protein: CASSVGGENTEAFF; CDR3 DNA: TGTGCCAGCAGCGTAGGTGGGGAGAACACTGAAGCTTTCTTT
J gene: TRBJ2-7; clone size: once; V gene: TRBV19; D gene: -; CDR3 protein: CASSTAGHNGEQYF; CDR3 DNA: TGTGCCAGTAGTACAGCGGGCCACAACGGGGAGCAGTACTTC
J gene: TRBJ2-1; clone size: -; V gene: TRBV14; D gene: -; CDR3 protein: CASSQVARPPGNEQFF; CDR3 DNA: TGTGCCAGCAGCCAAGTCGCCAGGCCCCCGGGGAATGAGCAGTTCTTC
J gene: TRBJ2-4; clone size: -; V gene: TRBV7-9; D gene: -; CDR3 protein: CASSSSTGSGKNIQYF; CDR3 DNA: TGTGCCAGCAGCTCCTCGACCGGGTCCGGCAAAAACATTCAGTACTTC
J gene: TRBJ2-7; clone size: once; V gene: TRBV27; D gene: -; CDR3 protein: CASSLSGGRGVEQYF; CDR3 DNA: TGTGCCAGCAGTTTATCTGGCGGCAGGGGGGTCGAGCAGTACTTC
J gene: TRBJ1-1; clone size: -; V gene: TRBV6-6; D gene: -; CDR3 protein: CASSKQGPQAFF; CDR3 DNA: TGTGCCAGCAGTAAGCAGGGGCCCCAAGCTTTCTTT
J gene: TRBJ2-5; clone size: -; V gene: TRBV10-2; D gene: TRBD2; CDR3 protein: CASSDWGGREETQYF; CDR3 DNA: TGCGCCAGCAGTGATTGGGGAGGGAGAGAAGAGACCCAGTACTTC
J gene: TRBJ2-7; clone size: -; V gene: TRBV7-2; D gene: TRBD1; CDR3 protein: CASSRPRGQGPREQYF; CDR3 DNA: TGTGCCAGCAGCCGCCCGCGGGGACAGGGCCCTCGGGAGCAGTACTTC
J gene: TRBJ2-2; clone size: -; V gene: TRBV14; D gene: -; CDR3 protein: CASSQDDQGFHAGELFF; CDR3 DNA: TGTGCCAGCAGCCAAGATGATCAGGGTTTCCATGCCGGGGAGCTGTTTTTT
J gene: TRBJ2-1; clone size: -; V gene: TRBV6-5; D gene: -; CDR3 protein: CASSFEPGQFEQFF; CDR3 DNA: TGTGCCAGCAGTTTCGAACCCGGACAGTTTGAGCAGTTCTTC
J gene: TRBJ2-3; clone size: -; V gene: TRBV13; D gene: TRBD1; CDR3 protein: CASRSRGPDTQYF; CDR3 DNA: TGTGCCAGCAGGTCCAGGGGGCCAGATACGCAGTATTTT
J gene: TRBJ2-4; clone size: -; V gene: TRBV27; D gene: -; CDR3 protein: CASSRGSFGSKNIQYF; CDR3 DNA: TGTGCCAGCAGTCGCGGATCTTTTGGTTCCAAAAACATTCAGTACTTC
J gene: TRBJ2-2; clone size: -; V gene: TRBV6-4; D gene: -; CDR3 protein: CASSDLEGGSTGELFF; CDR3 DNA: TGTGCCAGCAGTGACTTGGAGGGAGGAAGCACCGGGGAGCTGTTTTTT
J gene: TRBJ2-3; clone size: -; V gene: TRBV6-4; D gene: TRBD2; CDR3 protein: CASSGGGATDTQYF; CDR3 DNA: TGTGCCAGCAGTGGCGGGGGGGCCACAGATACGCAGTATTTT
J gene: TRBJ2-7; clone size: -; V gene: TRBV10-3; D gene: TRBD2; CDR3 protein: CAINVAGGGGEQYF; CDR3 DNA: TGTGCCATCAATGTAGCGGGAGGAGGCGGGGAGCAGTACTTC
J gene: TRBJ1-5; clone size: -; V gene: TRBV19; D gene: -; CDR3 protein: CASSNQRTGNQPQHF; CDR3 DNA: TGTGCCAGTAGTAATCAGAGGACAGGCAATCAGCCCCAGCATTTT
J gene: TRBJ2-5; clone size: -; V gene: TRBV4-1; D gene: -; CDR3 protein: CASSQDRGYGQETQYF; CDR3 DNA: TGCGCCAGCAGCCAAGACAGGGGCTACGGACAAGAGACCCAGTACTTC
J gene: TRBJ1-6; clone size: -; V gene: TRBV18; D gene: TRBD1; CDR3 protein: CASSPPQGGSPLHF; CDR3 DNA: TGTGCCAGCTCACCGCCCCAGGGGGGATCACCCCTCCACTTT
J gene: TRBJ1-2; clone size: -; V gene: TRBV5-6; D gene: -; CDR3 protein: CASSFWAGRPPYGYTF; CDR3 DNA: TGTGCCAGCAGCTTCTGGGCAGGGAGACCCCCCTATGGCTACACCTTC